This record looks at one TCR beta chain sequence and its context. Its cognate antigen is unknown. The sample is drawn from a study of T cell responses to AZD1222 COVID-19 vaccine. Study observations and caveats: A mostly white British donor set with more females was recruited, and clonal diversity was possibly underestimated. Seropositive AZD1222 recipients at baseline numbered only five or six. Repertoires were obtained only post-peak T cell response.

The J segment lost 6 bases and the V segment lost 0 bases, leaving 0 bases of the junction unmatched. Germline-derived CDR1 and CDR2 are KGHSH and LQKENI. The CDR3 totals 15 residues. Method: immunoSEQ multiplex PCR; TCRdb's copy keeps in-frame clones and lacks some. Of some 150,000 clones listed, 82% were seen once; the top ten hold roughly 4%. The source is an adult in good health. The J gene is TRBJ2-2, the V gene TRBV18; 11 bases agree with TRBD1. This specimen consisted of peripheral blood, obtained on day 0 of MenACWY control vaccination. The CDR3 sequence: CASSPPGQGAGELFF. CDR3 sequence (DNA): TGTGCCAGCTCACCACCGGGACAGGGGGCCGGGGAGCTGTTTTTT.